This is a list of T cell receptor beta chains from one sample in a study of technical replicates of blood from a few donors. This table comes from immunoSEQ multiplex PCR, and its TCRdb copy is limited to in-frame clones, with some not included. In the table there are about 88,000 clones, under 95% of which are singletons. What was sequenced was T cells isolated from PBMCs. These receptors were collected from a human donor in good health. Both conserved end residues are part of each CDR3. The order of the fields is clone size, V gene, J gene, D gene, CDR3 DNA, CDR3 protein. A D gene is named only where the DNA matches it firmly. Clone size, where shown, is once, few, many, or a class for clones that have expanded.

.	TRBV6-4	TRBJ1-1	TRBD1	TGTGCCAGCAGTGACCCGGGACAGGGGTGGACTGAAGCTTTCTTT	CASSDPGQGWTEAFF
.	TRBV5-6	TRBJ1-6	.	TGTGCCAGCAGCTTGGATGGGGGGTATAATTCACCCCTCCACTTT	CASSLDGGYNSPLHF
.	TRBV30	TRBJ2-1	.	TGTGCCTGGAACCCCATTCATACCTACAGGGGGGGAAGCTCCTACAATGAGCAGTTCTTC	CAWNPIHTYRGGSSYNEQFF
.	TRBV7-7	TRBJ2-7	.	TGTGCTAGCAGCGTCAATCAGGGGCCTTCCTACGAGCAGTACTTC	CASSVNQGPSYEQYF
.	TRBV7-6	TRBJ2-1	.	TGTGCCAGCAGCCCCACTGGCGGGAAGGCCCAAAATGAGCAGTTCTTC	CASSPTGGKAQNEQFF
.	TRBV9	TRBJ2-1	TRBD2	TGTGCCAGCAGCGCGGGACTAGCGTTTGAGCAGTTCTTC	CASSAGLAFEQFF
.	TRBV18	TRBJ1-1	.	TGTGCCAGCTCACCAACATGGGAAGGGAGAGTGAACACTGAAGCTTTCTTT	CASSPTWEGRVNTEAFF
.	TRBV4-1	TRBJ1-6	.	TGCGCCAGCAGCCAAGAAGGGGAAAATTCACCCCTCCACTTT	CASSQEGENSPLHF
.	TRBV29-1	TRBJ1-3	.	TGCAGCGTTGCGCATAGCTCTGGAAACACCATATATTTT	CSVAHSSGNTIYF
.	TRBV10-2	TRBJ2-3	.	TGCGCCAGCGTGGGGCCCGGCTCCATTAGGGGAGATACGCAGTATTTT	CASVGPGSIRGDTQYF
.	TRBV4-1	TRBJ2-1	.	TGCGCCAGCAGCCACCGGGACAATGATCAGTTCTTC	CASSHRDNDQFF
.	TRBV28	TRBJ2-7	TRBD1	TGTGCCAGCAGTTTAAGGACAGGGGGCGACGAGCAGTACTTC	CASSLRTGGDEQYF
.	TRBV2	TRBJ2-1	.	TGTGCCAGCATAGGCGGTAATGAGCAGTTCTTC	CASIGGNEQFF
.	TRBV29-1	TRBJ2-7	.	TGCAGCGTTGAAGACCAGACTAGTTTATCCTACGAGCAGTACTTC	CSVEDQTSLSYEQYF
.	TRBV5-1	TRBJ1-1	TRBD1	TGCGCCAGCAGCTCGGACAGGGGCACTGAAGCTTTCTTT	CASSSDRGTEAFF
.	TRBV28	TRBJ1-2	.	TGTGCCAGCAGTCCGTTGGGGGAGGGAAGCGGCTACACCTTC	CASSPLGEGSGYTF
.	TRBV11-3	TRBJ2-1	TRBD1	TGTGCCAGCAGCTCCGGACAGGGGGCGAGTGAGCAGTTCTTC	CASSSGQGASEQFF
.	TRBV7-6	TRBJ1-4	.	TGTGCCAGCAGCCCGGACCAACTAGGTGAAAAACTGTTTTTT	CASSPDQLGEKLFF
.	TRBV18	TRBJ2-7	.	TGTGCCAGCTCACCCGGGAGCTGGGAGCAGTACTTC	CASSPGSWEQYF
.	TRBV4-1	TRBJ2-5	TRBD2	TGCGCCAGCAGCCAAGTCCCGGGAGGGGCGGTCGGTGAGACCCAGTACTTC	CASSQVPGGAVGETQYF
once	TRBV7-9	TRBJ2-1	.	TGTGCCAGCAGCTTAGCGACCGGACTCGGGCAGTTCTTC	CASSLATGLGQFF
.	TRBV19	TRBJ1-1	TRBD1	TGTGCCAGTAGGGATGGACAGGTTTCGAACACTGAAGCTTTCTTT	CASRDGQVSNTEAFF
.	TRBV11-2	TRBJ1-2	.	TGTGCCAGCAGCTTAGGGGGAGGGCAGGGCGGTTACACCTTC	CASSLGGGQGGYTF
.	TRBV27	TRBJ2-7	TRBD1	TGTGCCAGCAGTTTAGGCACAGGGGCTTACGAGCAGTACTTC	CASSLGTGAYEQYF
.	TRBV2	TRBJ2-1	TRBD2	TGTGCCAGCGGCAGGACTAGCGGGAGTAGAGATGAGCAGTTCTTC	CASGRTSGSRDEQFF
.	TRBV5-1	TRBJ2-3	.	TGCGCCAGCATGGAGGGCAGGACCACAGATACGCAGTATTTT	CASMEGRTTDTQYF
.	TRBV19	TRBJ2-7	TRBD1	TGTGCCAGTAGTGACAGGGCGGACCGGGAGCAGTACTTC	CASSDRADREQYF
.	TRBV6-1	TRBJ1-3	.	TGTGCCAGCAGGAAAGACAGGTACTCTGGAAACACCATATATTTT	CASRKDRYSGNTIYF
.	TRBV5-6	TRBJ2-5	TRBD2	TGTGCCAGCAGCGAGGGACTAGGGGCCCAGTACTTC	CASSEGLGAQYF
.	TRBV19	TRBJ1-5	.	TGTGCCAGTAGTGCAGGGCGGTTTAGCAATCAGCCCCAGCATTTT	CASSAGRFSNQPQHF
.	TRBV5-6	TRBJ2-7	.	TGTGCCAGCAGCTTGGCTGGGACATCCTACGAGCAGTACTTC	CASSLAGTSYEQYF
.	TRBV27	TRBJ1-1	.	TGTGCCAGCAGTTTATCCTGGGCCTCCCTCTCGGTGGGGGGGCTGAACACTGAAGCTTTCTTT	CASSLSWASLSVGGLNTEAFF
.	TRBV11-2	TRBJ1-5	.	TGTGCCAGCAGCTTAGGAAACAGGCCAGGGCCCCAGCATTTT	CASSLGNRPGPQHF
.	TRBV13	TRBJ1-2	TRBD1	TGTGCCAGCAGCTCGGGACAGGGTTATGGCTACACCTTC	CASSSGQGYGYTF
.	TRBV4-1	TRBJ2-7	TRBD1	TGCGCCAGCAGCCATCCGGGACAGGGGGCTTACGAGCAGTACTTC	CASSHPGQGAYEQYF
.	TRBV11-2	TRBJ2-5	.	TGTGCCAGCAGCTTAGTGTCCGCAGGAGAGACCCAGTACTTC	CASSLVSAGETQYF
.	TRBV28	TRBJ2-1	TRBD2	TGTGCCAGCATAAGCGGGAACAATGAGCAGTTCTTC	CASISGNNEQFF
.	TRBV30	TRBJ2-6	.	TGTGCCTTCGCAGGGGACTCTGGGGCCAACGTCCTGACTTTC	CAFAGDSGANVLTF
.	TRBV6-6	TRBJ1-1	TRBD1	TGTGCCAGCAGTTACCCCGGGACAGGGCCAAACACTGAAGCTTTCTTT	CASSYPGTGPNTEAFF
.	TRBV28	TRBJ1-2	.	TGTGCCAGCAGTTTATCCACTACGGGAACTGATGGCTACACCTTC	CASSLSTTGTDGYTF
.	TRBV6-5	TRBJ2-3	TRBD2	TGTGCCAGCAGTTACTCAGGGCGGGGGAGCACAGATACGCAGTATTTT	CASSYSGRGSTDTQYF
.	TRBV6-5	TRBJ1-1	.	TGTGCCAGCAGTGTGCGGGGCACTGAAGCTTTCTTT	CASSVRGTEAFF
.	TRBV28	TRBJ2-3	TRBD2	TGTGCCAGCAGTTTCGAGACTAGCGGGGGGCCGATGTTTTTTTCACCTAGCACAGATACGCAGTATTTT	CASSFETSGGPMFFSPSTDTQYF
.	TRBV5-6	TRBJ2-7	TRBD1	TGTGCCAGCAGCTTTTACCGGACAGGTCCGTCCTACGAGCAGTACTTC	CASSFYRTGPSYEQYF
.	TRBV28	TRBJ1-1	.	TGTGCCAGCAGTTCAGGGATTTCATCTGAAGCTTTCTTT	CASSSGISSEAFF
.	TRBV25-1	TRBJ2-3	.	TGTGCCAGCAGTGAATTTCGGGTACAGGGCTACGATACGCAGTATTTT	CASSEFRVQGYDTQYF
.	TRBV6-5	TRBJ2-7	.	TGTGCCAGCAGGTATCTGCAGGGAGGCTCGTACGAGCAGTACTTC	CASRYLQGGSYEQYF
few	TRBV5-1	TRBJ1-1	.	TGCGCCAGCAGCTTGGTATCTTCTCGGGACACTGAAGCTTTCTTT	CASSLVSSRDTEAFF
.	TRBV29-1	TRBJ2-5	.	TGCAGCGTTGAAAGAGAGAACTACCCCACGTTCCAAGAGACCCAGTACTTC	CSVERENYPTFQETQYF
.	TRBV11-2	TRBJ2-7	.	TGTGCCAGCAGCTTACGCTCCTACGAGCAGTACTTC	CASSLRSYEQYF
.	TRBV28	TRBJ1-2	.	TGTGCCAGCACCGAGCAGCGCATTGATCGCGGCTACACCTTC	CASTEQRIDRGYTF
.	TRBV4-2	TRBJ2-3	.	TGTGCCAGCAGCCCACGACTAGCAGATACGCAGTATTTT	CASSPRLADTQYF
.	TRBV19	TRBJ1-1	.	TGTGCCAGTAGTATGTATGGGAGGAGGGCTTTCTTT	CASSMYGRRAFF
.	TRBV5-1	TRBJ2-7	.	TGCGCCAGCAGCTTGCCGTCAGGGATCGTTTACGAGCAGTACTTC	CASSLPSGIVYEQYF
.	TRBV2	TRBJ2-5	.	TGTGCCAGCTGTAGGGGCGTCCAAGAGACCCAGTACTTC	CASCRGVQETQYF
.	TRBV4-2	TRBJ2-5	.	TGTGCCAGCAGCCAAGAGGGGGGGCGCACAGAGACCCAGTACTTC	CASSQEGGRTETQYF